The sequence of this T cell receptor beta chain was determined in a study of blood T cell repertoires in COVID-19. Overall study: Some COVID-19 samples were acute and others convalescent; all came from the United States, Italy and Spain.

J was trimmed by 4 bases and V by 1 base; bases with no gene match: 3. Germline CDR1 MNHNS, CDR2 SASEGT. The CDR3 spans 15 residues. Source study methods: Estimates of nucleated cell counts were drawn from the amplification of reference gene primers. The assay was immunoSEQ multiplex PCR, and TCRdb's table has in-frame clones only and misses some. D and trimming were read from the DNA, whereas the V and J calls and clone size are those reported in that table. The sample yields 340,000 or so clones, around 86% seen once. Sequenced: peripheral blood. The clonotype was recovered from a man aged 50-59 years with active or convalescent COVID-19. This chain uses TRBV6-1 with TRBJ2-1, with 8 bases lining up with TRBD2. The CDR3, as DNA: TGTGCCAGCAGTGAAGAAGCGGGAGCGTACAATGAGCAGTTCTTC. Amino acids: CASSEEAGAYNEQFF.